The 18 T cell receptor beta chains below come from one sample, sequenced in a study of breast tumors, draining lymph nodes, adjacent tissues listed by TCRdb under 2016. Lymph node samples were obtained from the axillary draining lymph nodes of breast cancer patients. The method behind the library was multiplex PCR. The run used an Illumina HiSeq 2000. TCRdb itself trimmed the public reads at Q25 with fastp, ran MiXCR and retained productive beta chains. Each entry merges the rows of one CDR3 protein and shows their most common DNA and genes. The sample table shows 85,000 to 120,000 distinct CDR3 sequences, and 30% are seen once. Less than 6% of the sample is in the top ten clones. What was sequenced was axillary lymph node tissue. The origin of the receptors is a female donor with breast cancer. Some clones in this sample may be carry-over from other donors' samples.

On this clonotype itself: Relative to the germline gene, one junction end is altered; a read error may explain this. The chain has TRBV7-3 and TRBJ2-1; 14 positions match TRBD2. This CDR3 region has 14 residues. Germline-derived CDR1 and CDR2 are SGHTA and FQGTGA. This CDR3 is CASGTSGGYSEQFF. For the CDR3, the DNA is TGTGCCAGTGGGACTAGCGGGGGATACAGTGAGCAGTTCTTC.

The CDR3 sequence is CSAPGQSSYNEQFF. CDR3 DNA sequence: TGCAGTGCCCCAGGACAGAGCTCCTACAATGAGCAGTTCTTC. The chain recombines TRBV20-1 with TRBJ2-1; D perhaps matches TRBD1 (6 bases). This CDR3 is built from 14 residues. The germline V and J ends were trimmed by 6 bases and 0 bases, with 12 bases remaining between them. CDR1 and CDR2 from the germline V gene are DFQATT and SNEGSKA (reference sequence).

This clonotype was counted ten times or more. J is TRBJ1-5 and V is TRBV7-2; possible D gene TRBD1, 5 bases. The V end lost 1 base, the J end lost 4 bases, and 11 bases lay between the germline ends. This CDR3 comprises 15 residues. CDR1 SGHTA and CDR2 FQGNSA come from the germline V gene. The CDR3 bases are TGTGCCAGCAGCTTAGACGGGGGAACTAATCAGCCCCAGCATTTT. It is translated as CASSLDGGTNQPQHF.

In this sample, this clonotype turned up many times. This chain joins TRBV30 and TRBJ1-5; TRBD1 agrees at 7 bases. The CDR3 runs to 12 residues. V shed 4 bases and J 9 bases; nucleotides not matched to a gene: 6. Germline values: CDR1 GTSNPN, CDR2 SVGIG (reference sequence). The CDR3 coding sequence is TGTGCCTGGAATCAGGGGGGAAGGCCCCAGCATTTT. It yields the protein CAWNQGGRPQHF.

This clonotype was detected many times. The CDR3 is CASSAYNEQFF. CDR3 nucleotide sequence: TGTGCCAGTAGTGCCTACAATGAGCAGTTCTTC. V usage is TRBV19 and J usage is TRBJ2-1; D unresolved. Germline CDR1 reads LNHDA; CDR2 reads SQIVND (reference sequence). The V and J ends lost 5 bases and 2 bases respectively, with 1 base between them. This CDR3 has 11 residues.

In the case of this clonotype: A much bigger clone sits one base away, suggesting this may be a read error. The J gene is TRBJ2-3, the V gene TRBV3-1, with 9 bases matching TRBD2. Germline V gene data show CDR1 as LGHDT and CDR2 as YNNKEL (reference sequence). V shed 4 bases and J 1 base; nucleotides not matched to a gene: 6. This CDR3 is 16 amino acids long. The CDR3 protein is CASSRDPSGGTDTQYF. The DNA of the CDR3 is TGTGCCAGCAGCCGAGATCCTAGCGGGGGCACAGATACGCAGTATTTT.

This clonotype was counted ten times or more. A read error may explain this, as a much larger clone is one base away. The chain employs TRBV7-2 and TRBJ1-2; no firm D call. Between the trimmed V and J ends, which lost 4 bases and 10 bases, there was a span of 10 bases. The CDR3 spans 11 residues. Germline CDR1 reads SGHTA; CDR2 reads FQGNSA. In nucleotides, the CDR3 is TGTGCCAGCAGCTGTTTGGGTGACTACACCTTC. Its translation: CASSCLGDYTF.

In this sample, this clonotype turned up once. The rearrangement uses TRBV2 and TRBJ1-6; 10 bases fit TRBD1. J was trimmed by 0 bases and V by 6 bases; bases with no gene match: 8. CDR3 size: 18 residues. Germline V lookup: CDR1 SNHLY, CDR2 FYNNEI. In DNA form, the CDR3 reads TGTGCCAGCAGGGAACCGGGACAGGGGATCTCCTATAATTCACCCCTCCACTTT. This translates into CASREPGQGISYNSPLHF. Supplemented by reference TRBV2 and TRBJ1-6, the full variable domain reads EPEVTQTPSHQVTQMGQEVILRCVPISNHLYFYWYRQILGQKVEFLVSFYNNEISEKSEIFDDQFSVERPDGSNFTLKIRSTKLEDSAMYFCASREPGQGISYNSPLHFGNGTRLTVT.

Many counts were recorded for this clonotype. A clone one base away is much larger, so this may be a read error. This chain links TRBV7-9 with TRBJ2-5, with TRBD2 as a possible D gene (6 bases). Germline CDR1 reads SEHNR; CDR2 reads FQNEAQ (reference sequence). This CDR3 is built from 13 residues. With 11 bases removed from V and 4 bases from J, the gap between germline ends came to 17 bases. The DNA of the CDR3 is TGTGCCGGACTAAGCTTTAGCCGAGAGACCCAGTACTTC. This codes for CAGLSFSRETQYF.

This clonotype appeared many times. This may be a read error: a much more frequent sequence differs by one nucleotide. The chain combines TRBV6-5 with TRBJ1-6; D is perhaps TRBD1 (5 bases). Looked up from germline, CDR1 is MNHEY and CDR2 is SVGAGI. V shed 5 bases and J shed 0 bases, with 8 bases lying between them. The CDR3 covers 15 residues. The CDR3 DNA is TGTGCCAGCAGTCGGGACCCCTCCTATAATTCACCCCTCCACTTT. This sequence encodes CASSRDPSYNSPLHF.

This clonotype was counted many times. The V gene is TRBV11-2, the J gene TRBJ2-5; D gene ambiguous. Germline values: CDR1 SGHAT, CDR2 FQNNGV. This CDR3 is built from 11 residues. Trimming left V 5 bases short and J 4 bases short, with 5 bases between. DNA for the CDR3: TGTGCCAGCAGCACCATAGAGACCCAGTACTTC. Residues: CASSTIETQYF.

Comment on this clonotype: One base away lies a much larger clone, so this may be a sequencing read error. CDR3 loop: CASSPQKGTYTGNTVYF. Written as DNA, the CDR3 is TGTGCCAGCTCACCACAGAAGGGAACCTATACTGGAAACACCGTATATTTT. The chain recombines TRBV18 with TRBJ1-3; D remains unclear. The CDR3 length is 17 residues. Germline V gene data show CDR1 as KGHSH and CDR2 as LQKENI. The whole variable domain, remainder taken from reference TRBV18 and TRBJ1-3, is NAGVMQNPRHLVRRRGQEARLRCSPMKGHSHVYWYRQLPEEGLKFMVYLQKENIIDESGMPKERFSAEFPKEGPSILRIQQVVRGDSAAYFCASSPQKGTYTGNTVYFGEGSWLTVV.

This clonotype occurred many times. The gene calls are TRBV5-1 and TRBJ2-3; TRBD2 matches at 8 bases. The CDR3 runs to 15 residues. CDR1 and CDR2 from the germline V gene are SGHRS and YFSETQ. V was clipped by 6 bases and J by 0 bases; unmatched bases: 6. The CDR3 loop reads CASTFLAGSTDTQYF. The CDR3 DNA reads as TGCGCCAGCACGTTTTTAGCGGGAAGCACAGATACGCAGTATTTT.

The V call is TRBV7-3, the J call TRBJ2-3, with 8 bases fitting TRBD1. Looked up from germline, CDR1 is SGHTA and CDR2 is FQGTGA. The CDR3 runs 14 residues. Losses at the gene ends were 5 bases for V and 4 bases for J; bases not matched to a gene: 5. Here the CDR3 reads CASSKSGGADTQYF. For the CDR3, the DNA is TGTGCCAGCAGCAAGTCAGGGGGCGCAGATACGCAGTATTTT.

There are many counts of this clonotype. A clone one base away is much larger, so this may be a read error. The chain has TRBV20-1 and TRBJ2-7; D perhaps matches TRBD2 (6 bases). This CDR3 has 14 residues. V lost 3 bases to trimming and J lost 6 bases, with 18 bases between them. Germline CDR1 is DFQATT and CDR2 is SNEGSKA (reference sequence). The CDR3 loop is CSARYSSATSEQYF. As DNA, the CDR3 is TGCAGTGCTAGGTATTCTAGCGCCACCTCCGAGCAGTACTTC.

This clonotype was seen a handful of times. The gene calls are TRBV19 and TRBJ1-3; 10 nucleotides agree with TRBD1. The CDR3 loop spans 16 amino acids. Germline V gene sequence: CDR1 LNHDA, CDR2 SQIVND (reference sequence). V was clipped by 5 bases and J by 0 bases; unmatched bases: 4. CDR3 nucleotides: TGTGCCAGTAGTCCGGACAGGGGGATCTCTGGAAACACCATATATTTT. It specifies CASSPDRGISGNTIYF.

This clonotype was detected ten times or more. CDR3 protein: CASSLFQGSGNTIYF. The CDR3, as DNA: TGTGCCAGCAGCTTATTTCAGGGCTCTGGAAACACCATATATTTT. The chain joins TRBV7-2 to TRBJ1-3, with a tentative D call TRBD1 (5 bases). CDR3 size: 15 residues. Between the trimmed V and J ends, which lost 2 bases and 0 bases, there was a span of 8 bases. In germline, CDR1 is SGHTA, CDR2 FQGNSA.

This clonotype was counted at least ten times. V usage is TRBV5-4 and J usage is TRBJ2-5; 7 bases align to TRBD2. J lost 3 bases, V lost 4 bases, and 12 bases had no gene match. This CDR3 region has 16 residues. CDR1 and CDR2 from the germline V gene are SGHNT and YYREEE (reference sequence). CDR3 DNA sequence: TGTGCCAGCAGCGGGTGGGCTAGCGGAACCAAAGAGACCCAGTACTTC. Translating it yields CASSGWASGTKETQYF.